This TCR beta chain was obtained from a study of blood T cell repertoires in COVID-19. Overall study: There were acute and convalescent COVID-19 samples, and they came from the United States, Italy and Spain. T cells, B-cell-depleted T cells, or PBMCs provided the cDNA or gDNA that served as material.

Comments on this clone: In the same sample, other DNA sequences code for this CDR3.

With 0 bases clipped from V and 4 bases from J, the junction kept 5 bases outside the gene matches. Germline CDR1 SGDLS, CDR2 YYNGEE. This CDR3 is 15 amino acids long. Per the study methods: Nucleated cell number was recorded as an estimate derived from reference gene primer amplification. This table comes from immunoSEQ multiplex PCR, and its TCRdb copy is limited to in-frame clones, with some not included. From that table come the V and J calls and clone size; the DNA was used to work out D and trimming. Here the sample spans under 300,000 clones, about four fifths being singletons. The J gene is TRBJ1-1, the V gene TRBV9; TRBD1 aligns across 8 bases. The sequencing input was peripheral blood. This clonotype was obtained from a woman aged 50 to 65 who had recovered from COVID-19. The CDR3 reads CASSVGPGGGTEAFF. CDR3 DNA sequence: TGTGCCAGCAGCGTAGGTCCAGGGGGCGGCACTGAAGCTTTCTTT. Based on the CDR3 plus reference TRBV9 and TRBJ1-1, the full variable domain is DSGVTQTPKHLITATGQRVTLRCSPRSGDLSVYWYQQSLDQGLQFLIQYYNGEERAKGNILERFSAQQFPDLHSELNLSSLELGDSALYFCASSVGPGGGTEAFFGQGTRLTVV.